Below, one T cell receptor beta chain is given with its context. What it recognizes is unknown. The sample comes from a study of T cell responses to AZD1222 COVID-19 vaccine. The CDR3 is 11 amino acids. With 2 bases removed from V and 2 bases from J, the gap between germline ends came to 2 bases. Looked up from germline, CDR1 is SQVTM and CDR2 is ANQGSEA. Here immunoSEQ multiplex PCR was the method, and the copy in TCRdb shows in-frame clones only, minus some. Seen here are about 99,000 clones, around nine tenths observed once, and the top ten hold 2.5% to 4%. Overall study results and limits: Among vaccine-associated CD4 TCRs, coverage spanned spike, with dominance at 160-218 and 743-854. The donor cohort was predominantly white British with a female majority, and clonal diversity may have been underestimated.

The sequenced sample was peripheral blood, obtained 28 days after the second dose of the MenACWY control vaccine. The TCR was taken from an adult who received the MenACWY meningococcal vaccine as a control. The chain carries TRBV29-1 and TRBJ2-3; D is uncertain. The CDR3, as DNA: TGCAGCGTTGAATACACAGATACGCAGTATTTT. Amino acid sequence: CSVEYTDTQYF.